This TCR beta chain was obtained from a study of T cell changes during pregnancy in multiple sclerosis. Clones were sequenced by immunoSEQ multiplex PCR, and TCRdb holds only the in-frame ones, with some missing. The sample carries 35,000 to 45,000 clones, approximately 92% recorded once. The V gene lost 1 base and the J gene lost 3 bases, with 6 bases spanning the gap. The CDR3 covers 13 residues. Germline assignment: CDR1 SGHTA and CDR2 FQGNSA. The sample was CD8+ T cells from peripheral blood mononuclear cells, taken in the first trimester of pregnancy. The TCR was taken from a female donor with multiple sclerosis, enrolled in a pregnancy study. The gene calls are TRBV7-2 and TRBJ2-5; D is unclear. The chain's CDR3 is CASSLDAEETQYF. The CDR3 region has the DNA TGTGCCAGCAGCTTAGACGCAGAAGAGACCCAGTACTTC.